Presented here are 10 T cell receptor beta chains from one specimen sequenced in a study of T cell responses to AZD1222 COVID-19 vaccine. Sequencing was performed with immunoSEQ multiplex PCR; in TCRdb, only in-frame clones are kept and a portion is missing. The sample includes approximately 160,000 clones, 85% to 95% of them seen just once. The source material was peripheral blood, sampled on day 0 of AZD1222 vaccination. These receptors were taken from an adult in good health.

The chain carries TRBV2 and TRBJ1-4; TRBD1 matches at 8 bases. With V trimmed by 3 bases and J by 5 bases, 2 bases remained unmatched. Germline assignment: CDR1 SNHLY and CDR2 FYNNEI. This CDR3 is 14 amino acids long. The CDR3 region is CASSEGTGNEKLFF. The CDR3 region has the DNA TGTGCCAGCAGTGAGGGGACAGGCAATGAAAAACTGTTTTTT.

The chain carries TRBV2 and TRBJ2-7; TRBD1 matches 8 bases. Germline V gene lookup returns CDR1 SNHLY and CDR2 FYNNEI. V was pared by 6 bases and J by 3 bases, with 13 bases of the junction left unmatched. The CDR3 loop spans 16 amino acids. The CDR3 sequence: CASRGFKPDRDYEQYF. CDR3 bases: TGTGCCAGCAGAGGATTTAAACCGGACAGGGACTACGAGCAGTACTTC.

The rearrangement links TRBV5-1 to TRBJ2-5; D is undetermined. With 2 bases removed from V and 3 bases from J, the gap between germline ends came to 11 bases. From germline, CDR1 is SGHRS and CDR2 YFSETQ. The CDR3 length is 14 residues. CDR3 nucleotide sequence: TGCGCCAGCAGCTTCCGTCAGCAGGAAGAGACCCAGTACTTC. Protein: CASSFRQQEETQYF.

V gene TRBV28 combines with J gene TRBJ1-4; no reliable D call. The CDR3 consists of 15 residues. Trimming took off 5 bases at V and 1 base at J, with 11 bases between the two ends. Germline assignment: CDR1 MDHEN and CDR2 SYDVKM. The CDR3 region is CASSTWRVTNEKLFF. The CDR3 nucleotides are TGTGCCAGCAGTACCTGGAGGGTAACTAATGAAAAACTGTTTTTT. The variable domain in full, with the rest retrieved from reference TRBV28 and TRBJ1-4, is DVKVTQSSRYLVKRTGEKVFLECVQDMDHENMFWYRQDPGLGLRLIYFSYDVKMKEKGDIPEGYSVSREKKERFSLILESASTNQTSMYLCASSTWRVTNEKLFFGSGTQLSVL.

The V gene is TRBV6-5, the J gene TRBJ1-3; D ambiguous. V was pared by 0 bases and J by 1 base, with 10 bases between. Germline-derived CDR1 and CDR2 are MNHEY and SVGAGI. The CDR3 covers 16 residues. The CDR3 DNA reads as TGTGCCAGCAGTTACTCGAATGACGGGTCTGGAAACACCATATATTTT. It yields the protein CASSYSNDGSGNTIYF.

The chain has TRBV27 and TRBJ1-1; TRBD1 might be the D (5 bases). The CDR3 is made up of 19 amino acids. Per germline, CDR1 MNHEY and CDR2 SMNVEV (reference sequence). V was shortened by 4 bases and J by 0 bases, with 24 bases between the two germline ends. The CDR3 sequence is CASSWSRGSGSMMNTEAFF. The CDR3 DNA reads TGTGCCAGCAGTTGGTCTAGGGGCTCGGGGAGTATGATGAACACTGAAGCTTTCTTT.

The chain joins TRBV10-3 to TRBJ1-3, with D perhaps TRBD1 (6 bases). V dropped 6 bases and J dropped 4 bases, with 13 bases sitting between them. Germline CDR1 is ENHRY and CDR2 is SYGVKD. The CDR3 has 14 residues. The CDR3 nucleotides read TGTGCCATCAGCGGGACACCTAAGGGAAACACCATATATTTT. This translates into CAISGTPKGNTIYF.

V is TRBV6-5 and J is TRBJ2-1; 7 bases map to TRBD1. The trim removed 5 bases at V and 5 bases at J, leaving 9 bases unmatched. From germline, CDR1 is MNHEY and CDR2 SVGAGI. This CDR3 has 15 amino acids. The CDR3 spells CASSTGATRNNEQFF. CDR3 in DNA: TGTGCCAGCAGTACAGGGGCTACTCGGAACAATGAGCAGTTCTTC.

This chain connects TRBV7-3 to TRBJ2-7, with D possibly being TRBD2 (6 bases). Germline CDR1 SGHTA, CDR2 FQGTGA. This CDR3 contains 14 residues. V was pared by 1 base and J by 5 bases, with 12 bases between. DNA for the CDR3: TGTGCCAGCAGCTTAATTTCGCGGGGTCACGAGCAGTACTTC. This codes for CASSLISRGHEQYF.

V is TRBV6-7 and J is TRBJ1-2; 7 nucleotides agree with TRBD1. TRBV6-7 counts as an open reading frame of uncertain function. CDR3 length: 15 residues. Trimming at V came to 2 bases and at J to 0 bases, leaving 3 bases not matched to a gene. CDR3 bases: TGTGCCAGCAGTTACCCGGGACAGACTAACTATGGCTACACCTTC. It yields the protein CASSYPGQTNYGYTF.